The 18 T cell receptor beta chains below were found in one sample sequenced in a study of cytomegalovirus exposure and HLA in healthy donors. The PCR ran on 60 Vbeta and 13 Jbeta primers. Measured with immunoSEQ multiplex PCR; TCRdb has only the in-frame clones, and not every one. This repertoire shows about 130,000 clones, approximately 84% found once; its top ten account for approximately 3%. The sample was PBMCs. All receptors come from a boy younger than 10 in good health and CMV-seronegative.

Written as DNA, the CDR3 is TGTGCCAGCAGCTCACCGGGAAATACGCAGTATTTT. Protein sequence: CASSSPGNTQYF. V usage is TRBV7-2 and J usage is TRBJ2-3; tentatively, D is TRBD2 (5 bases). Trimming took off 4 bases at V and 7 bases at J, with 9 bases between the two ends. The V gene's germline CDR1 is SGHTA and CDR2 FQGNSA. This CDR3 contains 12 residues.

The chain joins TRBV9 to TRBJ2-3; 7 nucleotides match TRBD2. The CDR3 runs 15 residues. J lost 1 base, V lost 0 bases, and 2 bases had no gene match. Germline V gives CDR1 SGDLS, CDR2 YYNGEE. The CDR3: CASSVGAGGTDTQYF. The DNA of the CDR3 is TGTGCCAGCAGCGTAGGGGCGGGGGGCACAGATACGCAGTATTTT.

This chain connects TRBV11-2 to TRBJ1-1, with D perhaps matching TRBD1 (5 bases). CDR1 is SGHAT, CDR2 FQNNGV, per germline. This CDR3 has 14 residues. Trimming took 6 bases from V and 4 from J, leaving 15 bases between them. The CDR3 loop reads CASSYDSLSTEAFF. CDR3 bases: TGTGCCAGCAGTTATGACAGCCTCAGCACTGAAGCTTTCTTT.

The J gene is TRBJ1-2, the V gene TRBV11-2; D ambiguous. The CDR3 length is 12 residues. Germline V gene data show CDR1 as SGHAT and CDR2 as FQNNGV. V lost 2 bases and J 4 bases, leaving 5 bases between the germline ends. CDR3 in amino acids: CASSLPSYGYTF. CDR3 DNA sequence: TGTGCCAGCAGCTTACCCAGCTATGGCTACACCTTC. The complete variable domain, with remaining parts taken from reference TRBV11-2 and TRBJ1-2, reads EAGVAQSPRYKIIEKRQSVAFWCNPISGHATLYWYQQILGQGPKLLIQFQNNGVVDDSQLPKDRFSAERLKGVDSTLKIQPAKLEDSAVYLCASSLPSYGYTFGSGTRLTVV.

V is TRBV29-1 and J is TRBJ1-5, with 7 nucleotides matching TRBD1. V trimming: 5 bases; J trimming: 6 bases; junction bases outside the gene matches: 7. The CDR3 runs to 13 residues. The germline V gene has CDR1 SQVTM and CDR2 ANQGSEA. The CDR3 coding sequence is TGCAGCGTTCGGGCGACAGGGAGTCAGCCCCAGCATTTT. Its translation is CSVRATGSQPQHF.

In nucleotides, the CDR3 is TGCGCCAGCAGCCCAGCGGTAGCGACCGGGGAGCTGTTTTTT. It yields the protein CASSPAVATGELFF. This chain connects TRBV4-1 to TRBJ2-2; maybe TRBD2 (5 bases). V was clipped by 4 bases and J by 5 bases, with 11 bases between them. This CDR3 is built from 14 residues. CDR1 and CDR2 from the germline V gene are MGHRA and YSYEKL.

About this clone itself: Other DNA sequences within the sample encode an identical CDR3. The V and J genes are TRBV6-4 and TRBJ2-1; 13 bases map to TRBD2. Per germline, CDR1 MRHNA and CDR2 SNTAGT. The CDR3 totals 15 residues. J was trimmed by 4 bases and V by 3 bases; bases with no gene match: 0. CDR3 sequence: CASSELAGGYNEQFF. In DNA form, the CDR3 reads TGTGCCAGCAGTGAACTAGCGGGAGGGTACAATGAGCAGTTCTTC.

The chain joins TRBV5-1 to TRBJ2-4, with D hard to call. CDR3 length: 13 residues. CDR1 is SGHRS and CDR2 is YFSETQ in the germline V gene. The V end lost 3 bases, the J end lost 1 base, and 5 bases lay between the germline ends. The chain's CDR3 is CASSSGAKNIQYF. The DNA for the CDR3 is TGCGCCAGCAGCTCCGGGGCCAAAAACATTCAGTACTTC.

V and J are TRBV5-1 and TRBJ2-1, with TRBD1 as a possible D gene (6 bases). The V end lost 4 bases, the J end lost 4 bases, and 15 bases lay between the germline ends. Germline V CDR1 and CDR2: SGHRS, YFSETQ. CDR3 length equals 15 residues. CDR3 sequence reads: CASSPGRGFYNEQFF. CDR3 nucleotide sequence: TGCGCCAGCAGCCCTGGTAGGGGGTTTTACAATGAGCAGTTCTTC.

The chain carries TRBV4-2 and TRBJ1-1; TRBD1 aligns across 10 bases. The trim removed 3 bases at V and 4 bases at J, leaving 5 bases unmatched. The V gene's germline CDR1 is LGHNA and CDR2 YNFKEQ. CDR3 length: 15 residues. The CDR3 nucleotides read TGTGCCAGCAGCCATCCCGGGACAGGGGCCACTGAAGCTTTCTTT. Its protein product is CASSHPGTGATEAFF.

The rearrangement uses TRBV19 and TRBJ1-1; D unresolved. Per germline, CDR1 LNHDA and CDR2 SQIVND (reference sequence). This CDR3 spans 14 amino acids. V was cut by 6 bases and J by 7 bases, with 18 bases left in between. CDR3 protein: CASSIDEGNGEAFF. In nucleotides, the CDR3 is TGTGCCAGTAGCATCGACGAGGGTAACGGTGAAGCTTTCTTT.

This clone appeared once. The J gene is TRBJ2-7, the V gene TRBV18; TRBD1 agrees at 10 bases. Germline CDR1 KGHSH, CDR2 LQKENI. Germline trimming cut 4 bases from V and 3 bases from J; bases unmatched to any gene: 33. The CDR3 loop spans 24 amino acids. The CDR3 loop reads CASSHSGTGVPFLSRRRKDYEQYF. CDR3 bases: TGTGCCAGCTCACACTCCGGGACAGGGGTGCCCTTCCTAAGCAGGAGGCGGAAAGACTACGAGCAGTACTTC. The full variable domain, completed using reference TRBV18 and TRBJ2-7, is NAGVMQNPRHLVRRRGQEARLRCSPMKGHSHVYWYRQLPEEGLKFMVYLQKENIIDESGMPKERFSAEFPKEGPSILRIQQVVRGDSAAYFCASSHSGTGVPFLSRRRKDYEQYFGPGTRLTVT.

This clone was observed a handful of times. V is TRBV6-1 and J is TRBJ1-2; the match to TRBD1 covers 8 bases. V was clipped by 1 base and J by 4 bases; unmatched bases: 5. The CDR3 is made up of 15 amino acids. Germline CDR1 is MNHNS and CDR2 is SASEGT. The CDR3 nucleotides are TGTGCCAGCAGTGAAGAAGGGACAGGTACCTATGGCTACACCTTC. As protein: CASSEEGTGTYGYTF.

The chain is built from TRBV4-2 and TRBJ1-2; D perhaps matches TRBD1 (6 bases). The CDR3 runs 13 residues. Trimming shortened V by 8 bases and J by 5 bases, and 15 bases separated the two germline ends. The germline CDR1 and CDR2 sequences are LGHNA and YNFKEQ. The CDR3 region is CASAPRTDYGYTF. The CDR3 DNA reads as TGTGCCAGCGCGCCACGGACAGATTATGGCTACACCTTC.

The CDR3 bases are TGCGCCAGCAGACCGAGCAGGGAGACCCAGTACTTC. Translated, it gives CASRPSRETQYF. The chain links TRBV10-2 to TRBJ2-5; no clear D. Trimming removed 6 bases from V and 5 bases from J, with 10 bases in between. The germline V gene has CDR1 WSHSY and CDR2 SAAADI. The length of the CDR3 is 12 residues.

This clone was detected only once. The chain couples TRBV25-1 to TRBJ1-1; 10 bases agree with TRBD1. The CDR3 is 12 amino acids. Germline loops: CDR1 MGHDK, CDR2 SYGVNS. V trimming: 5 bases; J trimming: 11 bases; junction bases outside the gene matches: 5. CDR3 protein: CASSLRTGGAFF. The CDR3 bases are TGTGCCAGCAGTCTACGGACAGGGGGGGCTTTCTTT. Full variable domain (outside the CDR3, taken from reference TRBV25-1 and TRBJ1-1): EADIYQTPRYLVIGTGKKITLECSQTMGHDKMYWYQQDPGMELHLIHYSYGVNSTEKGDLSSESTVSRIRTEHFPLTLESARPSHTSQYLCASSLRTGGAFFGQGTRLTVV.

The V call is TRBV4-3, the J call TRBJ2-5; TRBD2 matches at 7 bases. The V and J ends lost 0 bases and 5 bases, in that order; junction bases with no gene match: 0. This CDR3 spans 13 amino acids. Germline values: CDR1 LGHNA, CDR2 YSLEER. The chain's CDR3 is CASSQEGGETQYF. The DNA of the CDR3 is TGCGCCAGCAGCCAAGAGGGGGGGGAGACCCAGTACTTC.

This rearrangement joins TRBV2 to TRBJ2-5; TRBD2 matches at 10 bases. The length of the CDR3 is 17 residues. The germline V gene encodes CDR1 SNHLY and CDR2 FYNNEI. The CDR3 loop is CVLRALAGVVRQETQYF. DNA for the CDR3: TGTGTTCTAAGGGCCCTAGCGGGGGTCGTACGCCAAGAGACCCAGTACTTC.